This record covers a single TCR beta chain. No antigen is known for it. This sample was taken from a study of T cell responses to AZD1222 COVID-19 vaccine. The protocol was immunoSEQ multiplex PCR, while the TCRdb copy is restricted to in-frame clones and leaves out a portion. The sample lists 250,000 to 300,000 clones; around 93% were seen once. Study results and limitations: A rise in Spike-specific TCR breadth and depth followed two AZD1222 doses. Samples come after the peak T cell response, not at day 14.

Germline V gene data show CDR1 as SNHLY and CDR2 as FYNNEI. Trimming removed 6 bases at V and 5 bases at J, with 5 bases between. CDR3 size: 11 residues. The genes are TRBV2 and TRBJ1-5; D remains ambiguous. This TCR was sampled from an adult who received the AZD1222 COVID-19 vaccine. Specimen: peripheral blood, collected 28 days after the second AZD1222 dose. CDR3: CASRLYQPQHF. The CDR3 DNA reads TGTGCCAGCAGGCTCTATCAGCCCCAGCATTTT.